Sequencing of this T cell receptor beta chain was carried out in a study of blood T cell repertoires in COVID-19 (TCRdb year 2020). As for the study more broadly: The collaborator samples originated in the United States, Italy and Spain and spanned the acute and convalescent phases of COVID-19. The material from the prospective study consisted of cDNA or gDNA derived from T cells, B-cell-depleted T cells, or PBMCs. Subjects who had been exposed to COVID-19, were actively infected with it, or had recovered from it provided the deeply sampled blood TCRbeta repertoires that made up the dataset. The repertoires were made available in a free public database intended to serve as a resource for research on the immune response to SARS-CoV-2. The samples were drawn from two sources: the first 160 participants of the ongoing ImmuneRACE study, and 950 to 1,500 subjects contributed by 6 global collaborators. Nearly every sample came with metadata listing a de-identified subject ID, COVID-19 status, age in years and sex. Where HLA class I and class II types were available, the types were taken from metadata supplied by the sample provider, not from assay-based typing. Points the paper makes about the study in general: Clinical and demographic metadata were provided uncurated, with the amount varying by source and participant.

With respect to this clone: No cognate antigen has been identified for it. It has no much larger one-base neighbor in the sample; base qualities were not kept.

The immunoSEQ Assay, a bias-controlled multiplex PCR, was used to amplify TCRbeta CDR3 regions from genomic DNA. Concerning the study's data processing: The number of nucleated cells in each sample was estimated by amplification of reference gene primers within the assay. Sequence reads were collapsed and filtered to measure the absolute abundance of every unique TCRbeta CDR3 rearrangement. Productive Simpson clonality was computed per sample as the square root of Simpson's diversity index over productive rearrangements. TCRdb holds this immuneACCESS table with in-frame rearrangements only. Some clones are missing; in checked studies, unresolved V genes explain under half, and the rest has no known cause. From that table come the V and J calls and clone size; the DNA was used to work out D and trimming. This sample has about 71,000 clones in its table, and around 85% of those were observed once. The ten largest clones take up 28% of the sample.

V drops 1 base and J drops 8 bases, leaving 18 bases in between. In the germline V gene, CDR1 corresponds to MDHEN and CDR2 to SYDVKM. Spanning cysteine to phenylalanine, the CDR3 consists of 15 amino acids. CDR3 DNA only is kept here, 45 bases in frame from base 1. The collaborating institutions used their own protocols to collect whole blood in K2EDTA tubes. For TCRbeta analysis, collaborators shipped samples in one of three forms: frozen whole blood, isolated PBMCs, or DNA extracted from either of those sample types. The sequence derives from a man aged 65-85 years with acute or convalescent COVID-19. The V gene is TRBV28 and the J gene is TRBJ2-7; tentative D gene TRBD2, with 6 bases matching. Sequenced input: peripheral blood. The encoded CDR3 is CASSLSVTGGMKQYF. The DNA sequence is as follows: TGTGCCAGCAGTTTATCAGTGACCGGAGGGATGAAGCAGTACTTC.